The next 19 T cell receptor beta chains were all read from a single sample in a study of response to subunit inactivated influenza vaccine. One entry per CDR3 protein, called by TCRdb with MiXCR from the RT-PCR reads. The table has over 150,000 distinct CDR3 sequences, roughly an eighth seen once. The sample consisted of CD8+ T cells sorted from PBMCs, taken 5 days after vaccination. The receptor source for this set is a man over 45 who received an inactivated influenza vaccine.

The chain joins TRBV3-1 to TRBJ2-1, with TRBD1 matching over 12 bases. Trimming took 1 base from V and 8 from J; bases not matched to a gene: 6. The CDR3 totals 16 residues. CDR1 and CDR2 from the germline V gene are LGHDT and YNNKEL (reference sequence). DNA of the CDR3: TGTGCCAGCAGCCAAGGGGGACAGGGGGCAGTCTATGAGCAGTTCTTC. This translates into CASSQGGQGAVYEQFF.

The rearrangement uses TRBV12-3 or TRBV12-4 and TRBJ1-1, with D hard to call. V lost 1 base and J 8 bases, leaving 11 bases between the germline ends. This CDR3 region has 13 residues. In nucleotides, the CDR3 is TGTGCCAGCAGTTTAGTGGGTTACTGGGAAGCTTTCTTT. Its translation: CASSLVGYWEAFF.

This clonotype was detected a few times. This chain uses TRBV12-3 or TRBV12-4 with TRBJ1-6; D possibly corresponds to TRBD1 (6 bases). The CDR3 contains 15 residues. The germline V and J ends were trimmed by 6 bases and 7 bases, with 16 bases remaining between them. The CDR3, as DNA: TGTGCCAGCAGAGCGACGGACAGTCTAAATTCACCCCTCCACTTT. Residues: CASRATDSLNSPLHF.

Regarding this clonotype: The junction does not match germline at one end; this may be a read error. The chain recombines TRBV7-8 with TRBJ1-1; D not resolved. Germline CDR1 reads SGHVS; CDR2 reads FQNEAQ. The length of the CDR3 is 15 residues. CDR3 sequence: CARSFYGEDNTEAFF. CDR3 nucleotide sequence: TGTGCCAGGAGCTTCTACGGGGAAGATAATACTGAAGCTTTCTTT. The entire variable domain, with the rest obtained from reference TRBV7-8 and TRBJ1-1, is as follows: GAGVSQSPRYKVAKRGQDVALRCDPISGHVSLFWYQQALGQGPEFLTYFQNEAQLDKSGLPSDRFFAERPEGSVSTLKIQRTQQEDSAVYLCARSFYGEDNTEAFFGQGTRLTVV.

Details on this clonotype: The junction differs from germline at one of its ends, possibly a read error. The CDR3 coding sequence is TGTGCCACCAGGGTCCGGCAGGGATGTAGCTTC. Translating it yields CATRVRQGCSF. The gene calls are TRBV24-1 and TRBJ2-7; D might be TRBD1 (5 bases). CDR3 length: 11 amino acids. The germline V gene has CDR1 KGHDR and CDR2 SFDVKD.

In this sample, this clonotype turned up a few times. The V gene is TRBV28, the J gene TRBJ2-1; 9 bases are a match to TRBD1. The CDR3 sequence is 16 residues long. The germline gives CDR1 MDHEN, CDR2 SYDVKM. V lost 7 bases, J lost 3 bases, and 10 bases stayed unmatched. The CDR3 reads CASISDRGGFYNEQFF. The DNA for the CDR3 is TGTGCCAGCATTTCGGACAGGGGAGGTTTCTACAATGAGCAGTTCTTC.

Only a few counts were recorded for this clonotype. The chain couples TRBV7-9 to TRBJ2-3; D ambiguous. The CDR3 runs to 14 residues. Trimming pared 5 bases from V and 6 bases from J, leaving 15 bases between. Per the germline V gene, CDR1 is SEHNR and CDR2 is FQNEAQ (reference sequence). The CDR3 region is CASSPVINRDTQYF. In nucleotides, the CDR3 is TGTGCCAGCAGCCCAGTCATAAACCGGGATACGCAGTATTTT.

In its sample, this clonotype was seen a few times. The rearrangement uses TRBV11-2 and TRBJ2-1, with TRBD1 identical over 9 bases. CDR1 is SGHAT, CDR2 FQNNGV, per germline. CDR3 length: 16 amino acids. Unmatched junction bases numbered 3, after V lost 2 bases and J lost 1 base. CDR3 amino acids: CASSLYGTGSYNEQFF. Here the CDR3 DNA reads TGTGCCAGCAGCTTATATGGGACAGGGTCCTACAATGAGCAGTTCTTC.

This clonotype was picked up many times. The chain is built from TRBV20-1 and TRBJ2-7; TRBD1 agrees at 8 bases. The CDR3 is 18 amino acids. Germline values: CDR1 DFQATT, CDR2 SNEGSKA (reference sequence). Trimming at V came to 6 bases and at J to 1 base, leaving 20 bases not matched to a gene. The CDR3 DNA sequence: TGCAGTGCGCGCGGACAGGGTCTTTCACCACGATTATCCTACGAGCAGTACTTC. Translated: CSARGQGLSPRLSYEQYF.

This clonotype appeared a few times. The chain carries TRBV4-3 and TRBJ2-5; D remains ambiguous. Germline-derived CDR1 and CDR2 are LGHNA and YSLEER. This CDR3 contains 18 residues. V gave up 0 bases and J gave up 2 bases, with 19 bases separating them. The CDR3: CASSQDLVHPLQQETQYF. The CDR3 coding sequence is TGCGCCAGCAGCCAAGATCTGGTCCATCCCCTACAACAAGAGACCCAGTACTTC.

This clonotype has only a few counts. The chain employs TRBV12-3 or TRBV12-4 and TRBJ2-7; unclear D gene. The CDR3 extends over 13 amino acids. Trimming removed 8 bases at V and 2 bases at J, with 13 bases between. The CDR3 DNA is TGTGCCAGCGGTCCGGCTGAGACCTACGAGCAGTACTTC. This translates into CASGPAETYEQYF.

The chain carries TRBV9 and TRBJ2-7; TRBD1 matches 9 bases. With 0 bases clipped from V and 2 bases from J, the junction kept 3 bases outside the gene matches. CDR3 size: 15 residues. CDR1 and CDR2 from the germline V gene are SGDLS and YYNGEE. CDR3 in amino acids: CASSVAGQGTYEQYF. CDR3 sequence (DNA): TGTGCCAGCAGCGTAGCGGGACAGGGTACCTACGAGCAGTACTTC.

This chain uses TRBV28 with TRBJ2-1; TRBD2 agrees at 13 bases. The CDR3 has 16 residues. The germline gives CDR1 MDHEN, CDR2 SYDVKM. J gave up 1 base and V 7 bases, and 4 bases lay outside the gene matches. DNA for the CDR3: TGTGCCAGCACACTAGCGGGAGGGCCTTCCTACAATGAGCAGTTCTTC. It specifies CASTLAGGPSYNEQFF.

This clonotype was seen a handful of times. J is TRBJ2-2 and V is TRBV29-1; 8 positions agree with TRBD2. Per germline, CDR1 SQVTM and CDR2 ANQGSEA. This CDR3 comprises 16 residues. Losses at the gene ends were 6 bases for V and 1 base for J; bases not matched to a gene: 10. The CDR3 coding sequence is TGCAGCGTGACAGAGCCGGGACTAGGGAACACCGGGGAGCTGTTTTTT. Encoded protein: CSVTEPGLGNTGELFF.

This sequence joins TRBV7-9 and TRBJ2-7; 8 nucleotides agree with TRBD2. The CDR3 length is 14 residues. The germline V gene encodes CDR1 SEHNR and CDR2 FQNEAQ (reference sequence). Unmatched junction bases numbered 6, after V lost 5 bases and J lost 3 bases. The CDR3 region is CASSATSGYYEQYF. The CDR3 DNA reads as TGTGCCAGCAGCGCAACTAGCGGCTACTACGAGCAGTACTTC.

The chain combines TRBV15 with TRBJ2-2; TRBD2 agrees at 8 bases. The junction had 5 bases not matched to a gene; V was cut back by 8 bases and J by 6 bases. The CDR3 runs 13 residues. Germline V gene lookup returns CDR1 LNHNV and CDR2 YYDKDF (reference sequence). The CDR3 coding sequence is TGTGCCACCGCCCTCGGGGGGGCCGGGGAGCTGTTTTTT. It yields the protein CATALGGAGELFF. Combining the CDR3 with reference TRBV15 and TRBJ2-2 gives the whole variable domain DAMVIQNPRYQVTQFGKPVTLSCSQTLNHNVMYWYQQKSSQAPKLLFHYYDKDFNNEADTPDNFQSRRPNTSFCFLDIRSPGLGDTAMYLCATALGGAGELFFGEGSRLTVL.

This chain joins TRBV20-1 and TRBJ2-1; D is perhaps TRBD1 (6 bases). The V gene lost 3 bases and the J gene lost 3 bases, with 12 bases spanning the gap. In germline, CDR1 is DFQATT, CDR2 SNEGSKA (reference sequence). This CDR3 has 14 amino acids. CDR3 amino acids: CSASRGDLYNEQFF. For the CDR3, the DNA is TGCAGTGCTAGCAGGGGCGATCTCTACAATGAGCAGTTCTTC.

This clonotype was found many times. CDR3 sequence (DNA): TGTGCCACCAGTCCTGGGACAGGGGTATATGGCTACACCTTC. It is translated as CATSPGTGVYGYTF. The chain carries TRBV24-1 and TRBJ1-2; TRBD1 matches at 10 bases. Trimming cost V 6 bases and J 5 bases; bases outside gene matches: 5. The CDR3 has 14 amino acids. CDR1 and CDR2 from the germline V gene are KGHDR and SFDVKD.

This rearrangement joins TRBV6-1 to TRBJ2-7; tentative D call: TRBD1 (5 bases). CDR1 MNHNS and CDR2 SASEGT come from the germline V gene. The CDR3 sequence is 17 residues long. V gave up 2 bases and J gave up 2 bases, with 19 bases separating them. DNA of the CDR3: TGTGCCAGCAGTGAAAGGGGTTTGGCAGAAACCGCCTACGAGCAGTACTTC. This encodes CASSERGLAETAYEQYF.